The rows below give T cell receptor beta chains drawn from one sample of a study of T-cell reconstitution after alpha-beta-depleted transplantation in children. Each CDR3 protein is one row after TCRdb ran MiXCR on the PCR reads. The sample lists roughly 350,000 distinct CDR3 sequences, approximately 10% occurring once. The specimen comprised PBMCs from the stem cell graft donor, sampled from the stem cell graft. The receptors here all came from a human donor who donated a stem cell graft to a child with acute lymphoblastic leukemia. Each CDR3 is given with its conserved first and last residue. Fields, in order: clone size, V gene, J gene, D gene, CDR3 protein, CDR3 DNA. A D gene is named only where the DNA matches it firmly. The size entry is marked missing in some rows and otherwise reads once, few, many or a size class.

size: few; V: TRBV5-1; J: TRBJ2-3; D: -; CDR3: CASSRAGPGDTQYF; DNA: TGCGCCAGCAGCCGGGCGGGTCCCGGAGATACGCAGTATTTT
size: -; V: TRBV20-1; J: TRBJ2-3; D: -; CDR3: CSAPGEGPDTQYF; DNA: TGCAGTGCTCCCGGCGAGGGCCCAGATACGCAGTATTTT
size: -; V: TRBV20-1; J: TRBJ2-5; D: -; CDR3: CSPVRGRRPETQYF; DNA: TGCAGTCCCGTGCGAGGGAGACGACCCGAGACCCAGTACTTC
size: -; V: TRBV12-3/TRBV12-4; J: TRBJ2-1; D: TRBD2; CDR3: CASRRGLAGPNEQFF; DNA: TGTGCCAGCAGGCGAGGACTAGCGGGCCCTAATGAGCAGTTCTTC
size: few; V: TRBV10-1; J: TRBJ2-1; D: -; CDR3: CASSAYTRNEQFF; DNA: TGCGCCAGCAGCGCCTATACTAGAAATGAGCAGTTCTTC
size: few; V: TRBV27; J: TRBJ2-7; D: -; CDR3: CASSLSVPRDYEQYF; DNA: TGTGCCAGCAGTTTATCGGTCCCCCGGGACTACGAGCAGTACTTC
size: -; V: TRBV11-1; J: TRBJ2-6; D: TRBD1; CDR3: CASSSPGQGVAGANVLTF; DNA: TGTGCCAGCAGCTCACCGGGACAGGGAGTAGCAGGGGCCAACGTCCTGACTTTC
size: many; V: TRBV4-2; J: TRBJ1-2; D: -; CDR3: CASSHVGRRGYTF; DNA: TGTGCCAGCAGCCACGTCGGACGACGGGGCTACACCTTC
size: many; V: TRBV11-2; J: TRBJ2-7; D: -; CDR3: CASSLNRYYEQYF; DNA: TGTGCCAGCAGCCTCAACAGATATTACGAGCAGTACTTC
size: -; V: TRBV5-1; J: TRBJ2-7; D: TRBD2; CDR3: CASTPGGTSGPYEQYF; DNA: TGCGCCAGCACCCCCGGGGGCACTAGCGGCCCCTACGAGCAGTACTTC
size: few; V: TRBV7-2; J: TRBJ2-1; D: TRBD2; CDR3: CASSLRLAVREQFF; DNA: TGTGCCAGCAGTCTGAGACTAGCGGTTCGTGAGCAGTTCTTC
size: -; V: TRBV20-1; J: TRBJ2-5; D: -; CDR3: CSAPRRETQYF; DNA: TGCAGTGCCCCGCGCCGGGAGACCCAGTACTTC
size: -; V: TRBV4-2; J: TRBJ2-7; D: TRBD2; CDR3: CASSQGIIVGGTSGRPTYEQYF; DNA: TGTGCCAGCAGCCAAGGAATTATAGTCGGGGGGACTAGCGGGAGGCCCACCTACGAGCAGTACTTC
size: -; V: TRBV6-2/TRBV6-3; J: TRBJ2-1; D: TRBD1; CDR3: CASSYAGTGGQEQFF; DNA: TGTGCCAGCAGTTACGCGGGGACAGGGGGCCAGGAGCAGTTCTTC
size: -; V: TRBV12-3/TRBV12-4; J: TRBJ2-3; D: -; CDR3: CASSPGVPDTQYF; DNA: TGTGCCAGCAGCCCAGGGGTCCCAGATACGCAGTATTTT
size: many; V: TRBV20-1; J: TRBJ2-5; D: -; CDR3: CSAPRTDPAGETQYF; DNA: TGCAGTGCCCCTCGGACAGACCCGGCGGGAGAGACCCAGTACTTC
size: few; V: TRBV7-8; J: TRBJ2-7; D: TRBD1; CDR3: CASSASGTGGYEQYF; DNA: TGTGCCAGCAGCGCGTCCGGGACAGGGGGCTACGAGCAGTACTTC
size: many; V: TRBV7-3; J: TRBJ2-2; D: -; CDR3: CATGANTGELFF; DNA: TGTGCCACGGGGGCGAACACCGGGGAGCTGTTTTTT
size: -; V: TRBV3-1; J: TRBJ2-1; D: -; CDR3: CASSQEYTGWYNEQFF; DNA: TGTGCCAGCAGCCAAGAATATACAGGGTGGTACAATGAGCAGTTCTTC
size: -; V: TRBV5-1; J: TRBJ2-5; D: TRBD1; CDR3: CASSFRDSQYF; DNA: TGCGCCAGCAGCTTCCGGGACAGCCAGTACTTC
size: few; V: TRBV12-3/TRBV12-4; J: TRBJ1-2; D: -; CDR3: CASTPGPTNYGYTF; DNA: TGTGCCAGCACCCCGGGGCCAACTAACTATGGCTACACCTTC
size: few; V: TRBV12-3/TRBV12-4; J: TRBJ2-1; D: -; CDR3: CASSLFPGKVEQFF; DNA: TGTGCCAGCAGTTTATTCCCAGGGAAGGTTGAGCAGTTCTTC
size: -; V: TRBV7-9; J: TRBJ2-7; D: TRBD2; CDR3: CASSSQTLAGAYEQYF; DNA: TGTGCCAGCAGCTCCCAGACCCTAGCGGGAGCCTACGAGCAGTACTTC
size: -; V: TRBV25-1; J: TRBJ1-2; D: -; CDR3: CASSEYQEPYTF; DNA: TGTGCCAGCAGTGAATATCAGGAACCCTACACCTTC
size: -; V: TRBV4-1; J: TRBJ2-3; D: -; CDR3: CASSQDYSSTDTQYF; DNA: TGCGCCAGCAGCCAAGATTACAGCAGCACAGATACGCAGTATTTT
size: -; V: TRBV3-1; J: TRBJ2-5; D: -; CDR3: CASSQDLTGEEETQYF; DNA: TGTGCCAGCAGCCAAGATCTCACAGGAGAGGAGGAGACCCAGTACTTC
size: many; V: TRBV24-1; J: TRBJ2-3; D: -; CDR3: CATSLSGIAQYF; DNA: TGTGCCACCAGCCTTTCGGGGATAGCGCAGTATTTT
size: -; V: TRBV12-3/TRBV12-4; J: TRBJ2-1; D: TRBD2; CDR3: CASSFDLAGVNEQFF; DNA: TGTGCCAGCAGTTTCGACCTAGCGGGAGTCAATGAGCAGTTCTTC
size: -; V: TRBV4-1; J: TRBJ2-2; D: -; CDR3: CASSRLQGWRYTGELFF; DNA: TGCGCCAGCAGCCGATTACAGGGATGGAGGTACACCGGGGAGCTGTTTTTT
size: few; V: TRBV12-3/TRBV12-4; J: TRBJ1-5; D: -; CDR3: CASSLGVVSAYQPQHF; DNA: TGTGCCAGCAGTTTGGGAGTGGTGAGTGCCTATCAGCCCCAGCATTTT
size: few; V: TRBV7-9; J: TRBJ2-5; D: TRBD2; CDR3: CASSFTSGIKETQYF; DNA: TGTGCCAGCAGCTTCACCAGCGGGATTAAAGAGACCCAGTACTTC
size: -; V: TRBV27; J: TRBJ2-7; D: -; CDR3: CASSFRGSGYEQYF; DNA: TGTGCCAGCAGTTTTCGTGGGAGCGGCTACGAGCAGTACTTC
size: -; V: TRBV2; J: TRBJ1-5; D: -; CDR3: CASSEGGVGNQPQHF; DNA: TGTGCCAGCAGTGAAGGAGGGGTCGGGAATCAGCCCCAGCATTTT
size: many; V: TRBV29-1; J: TRBJ2-7; D: -; CDR3: CSAGGPQSYEQYF; DNA: TGCAGCGCCGGGGGACCGCAATCCTACGAGCAGTACTTC
size: many; V: TRBV10-3; J: TRBJ2-2; D: -; CDR3: CAISRLVRDTGELFF; DNA: TGTGCCATCAGCCGACTAGTGAGGGACACCGGGGAGCTGTTTTTT
size: -; V: TRBV20-1; J: TRBJ1-4; D: -; CDR3: CSAPGEGGVEKLFF; DNA: TGCAGTGCCCCCGGAGAAGGGGGGGTTGAAAAACTGTTTTTT
size: many; V: TRBV20-1; J: TRBJ2-2; D: TRBD1; CDR3: CSAKRTGLTGELFF; DNA: TGCAGTGCGAAGAGGACAGGGCTCACCGGGGAGCTGTTTTTT
size: few; V: TRBV7-2; J: TRBJ1-3; D: -; CDR3: CASSWTGNTIYF; DNA: TGTGCCAGCAGCTGGACTGGAAACACCATATATTTT
size: few; V: TRBV20-1; J: TRBJ2-1; D: TRBD2; CDR3: CSARAGGPTSGQFF; DNA: TGCAGTGCTAGAGCGGGAGGGCCGACCAGCGGGCAGTTCTTC
size: many; V: TRBV6-1; J: TRBJ2-5; D: TRBD2; CDR3: CASSLGSASGQETQYF; DNA: TGTGCCAGCAGTCTCGGGAGCGCTAGCGGCCAAGAGACCCAGTACTTC
size: many; V: TRBV6-5; J: TRBJ2-7; D: -; CDR3: CASSSHSGQEGTYEQYF; DNA: TGTGCCAGCAGTTCCCATTCCGGACAGGAGGGTACCTACGAGCAGTACTTC
size: -; V: TRBV18; J: TRBJ1-5; D: -; CDR3: CASSPRAVGNQPQHF; DNA: TGTGCCAGCTCACCACGTGCGGTAGGCAATCAGCCCCAGCATTTT
size: many; V: TRBV4-2; J: TRBJ2-2; D: TRBD2; CDR3: CASSQPLALTGELFF; DNA: TGTGCCAGCAGCCAGCCACTAGCGCTCACCGGGGAGCTGTTTTTT
size: many; V: TRBV5-1; J: TRBJ2-1; D: TRBD1; CDR3: CASSLAPGQGYNEQFF; DNA: TGCGCCAGCAGCTTGGCCCCGGGACAGGGCTACAATGAGCAGTTCTTC
size: -; V: TRBV29-1; J: TRBJ1-5; D: -; CDR3: CSVQGPGVNQPQHF; DNA: TGCAGCGTTCAGGGCCCAGGAGTGAATCAGCCCCAGCATTTT
size: few; V: TRBV28; J: TRBJ2-7; D: TRBD2; CDR3: CASSLLLGPSGLTSYEQYF; DNA: TGTGCCAGCAGTTTACTGCTAGGGCCTAGCGGGCTGACCTCCTACGAGCAGTACTTC